What follows are 7 T cell receptor beta chains derived from one specimen sequenced in a study of cytomegalovirus exposure and HLA in healthy donors. Measured with immunoSEQ multiplex PCR; TCRdb has only the in-frame clones, and not every one. Of about 160,000 clones detected, nearly 90% appear once; the ten largest clones hold about a tenth. The sample was PBMCs. Receptors originate from a woman younger than 35 in good health and CMV-seropositive.

This chain links TRBV29-1 with TRBJ2-1; 10 nucleotides match TRBD1. The junction had 5 bases not matched to a gene; V was cut back by 3 bases and J by 9 bases. CDR1 and CDR2 (germline): SQVTM, ANQGSEA. The CDR3 runs to 13 residues. In DNA form, the CDR3 reads TGCAGCGTTGAGGTGACAGGGGGCGGTGAGCAGTTCTTC. This sequence encodes CSVEVTGGGEQFF.

The chain has TRBV4-2 and TRBJ2-1, with D possibly being TRBD2 (7 bases). This CDR3 comprises 15 residues. CDR1 and CDR2 (germline): LGHNA, YNFKEQ. The germline V and J ends were trimmed by 4 bases and 5 bases, with 15 bases remaining between them. The DNA of the CDR3 is TGTGCCAGCAGCCGCCCGGGGGCGGGGGACAATGAGCAGTTCTTC. Translated: CASSRPGAGDNEQFF.

The chain employs TRBV29-1 and TRBJ1-1; D possibly corresponds to TRBD1 (6 bases). The CDR3 totals 16 residues. Germline-derived CDR1 and CDR2 are SQVTM and ANQGSEA. Trimming cost V 5 bases and J 4 bases, with 23 bases left between them. The CDR3 sequence is CSVIEGGRGFSTEAFF. Here the CDR3 DNA reads TGCAGCGTTATCGAAGGAGGCAGGGGTTTCTCCACTGAAGCTTTCTTT.

The chain recombines TRBV10-3 with TRBJ2-2, with 8 nucleotides matching TRBD1. CDR1 is ENHRY, CDR2 SYGVKD, per germline. The CDR3 is made up of 14 amino acids. Losses at the gene ends were 2 bases for V and 4 bases for J; bases not matched to a gene: 0. CDR3 protein: CAISETGGTGELFF. The CDR3 DNA reads as TGTGCCATCAGTGAGACAGGGGGCACCGGGGAGCTGTTTTTT.

V and J are TRBV11-2 and TRBJ1-1; 7 positions match TRBD1. In germline, CDR1 is SGHAT, CDR2 FQNNGV. The CDR3 totals 12 residues. V lost 5 bases, J lost 7 bases, and 4 bases stayed unmatched. The CDR3 nucleotides are TGTGCCAGCAGCAATCGACAGGGTGAAGCTTTCTTT. Translation: CASSNRQGEAFF.

The chain has TRBV27 and TRBJ1-6, with TRBD1 matching over 7 bases. Unmatched junction bases numbered 8, after V lost 6 bases and J lost 6 bases. CDR3 length: 15 residues. Germline loops: CDR1 MNHEY, CDR2 SMNVEV (reference sequence). The chain's CDR3 is CASSSSTGTNSPLHF. The CDR3 region has the DNA TGTGCCAGCAGCTCATCGACAGGGACTAATTCACCCCTCCACTTT.

This chain joins TRBV5-1 and TRBJ2-3, with unresolved D. The CDR3 covers 15 residues. Trimming shortened V by 3 bases and J by 2 bases, and 13 bases separated the two germline ends. The germline V gene has CDR1 SGHRS and CDR2 YFSETQ. CDR3 in DNA: TGCGCCAGCAGCTCAGAGCCAGCGAACACAGATACGCAGTATTTT. Encoded protein: CASSSEPANTDTQYF.